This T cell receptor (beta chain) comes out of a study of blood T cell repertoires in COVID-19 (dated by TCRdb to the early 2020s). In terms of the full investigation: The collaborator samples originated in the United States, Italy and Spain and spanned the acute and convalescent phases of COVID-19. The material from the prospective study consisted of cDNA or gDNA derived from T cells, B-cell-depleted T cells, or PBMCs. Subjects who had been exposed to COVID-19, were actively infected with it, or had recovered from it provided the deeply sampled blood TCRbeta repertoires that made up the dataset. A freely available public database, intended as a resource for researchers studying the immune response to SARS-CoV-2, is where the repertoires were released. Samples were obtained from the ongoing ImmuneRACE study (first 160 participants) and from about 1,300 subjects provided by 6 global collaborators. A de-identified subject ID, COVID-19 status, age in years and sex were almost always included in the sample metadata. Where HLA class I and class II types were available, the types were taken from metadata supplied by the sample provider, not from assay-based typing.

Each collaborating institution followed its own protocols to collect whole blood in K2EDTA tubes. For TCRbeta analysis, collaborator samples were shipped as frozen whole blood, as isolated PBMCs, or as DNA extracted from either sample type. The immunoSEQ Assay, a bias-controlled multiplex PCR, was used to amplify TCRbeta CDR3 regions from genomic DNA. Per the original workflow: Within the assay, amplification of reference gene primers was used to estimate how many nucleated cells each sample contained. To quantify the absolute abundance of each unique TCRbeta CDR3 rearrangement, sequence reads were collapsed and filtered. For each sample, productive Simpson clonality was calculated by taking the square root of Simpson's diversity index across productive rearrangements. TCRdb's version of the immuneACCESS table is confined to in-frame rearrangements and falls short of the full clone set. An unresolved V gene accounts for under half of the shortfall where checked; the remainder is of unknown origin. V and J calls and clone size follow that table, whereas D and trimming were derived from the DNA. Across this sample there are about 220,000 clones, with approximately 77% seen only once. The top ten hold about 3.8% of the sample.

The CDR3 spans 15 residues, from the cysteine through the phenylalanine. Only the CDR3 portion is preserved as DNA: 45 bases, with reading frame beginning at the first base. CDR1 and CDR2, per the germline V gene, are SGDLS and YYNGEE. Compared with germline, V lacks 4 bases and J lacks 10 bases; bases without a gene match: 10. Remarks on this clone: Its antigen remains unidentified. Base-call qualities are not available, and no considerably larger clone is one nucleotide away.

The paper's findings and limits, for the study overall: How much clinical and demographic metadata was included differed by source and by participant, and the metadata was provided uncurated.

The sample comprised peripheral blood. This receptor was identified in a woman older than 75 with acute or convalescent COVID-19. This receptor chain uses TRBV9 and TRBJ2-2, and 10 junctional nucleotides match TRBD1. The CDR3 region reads CASSSRTGGPEELFF. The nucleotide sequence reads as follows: TGTGCCAGCAGCTCCCGGACAGGGGGACCCGAGGAGCTGTTTTTT.